The clone carrying this T cell receptor (beta chain) was seen ten or more times. These data come from a study of neurological immune-mediated disorders. cDNA synthesis was performed by 5'RACE with 10-nucleotide random UMIs. Every sequencing run gave over 190 million TCR-beta sequences, taken from 15-18 subjects. TCRdb analysed the 5' RACE reads with MiXCR anew, one entry per CDR3 protein. This sample has approximately 74,000 distinct CDR3 sequences, with approximately 10% found just once. The CDR3 has 15 amino acids. Losses at the gene ends were 2 bases for V and 3 bases for J; bases not matched to a gene: 6. Per germline, CDR1 MGHRA and CDR2 YSYEKL.

The TCR comes from a man aged 50 or older in good health. The material sequenced was PBMCs. The V and J genes are TRBV4-1 and TRBJ1-2, with 7 bases matching TRBD1. CDR3 protein: CASSQLTGTDYGYTF. The DNA for the CDR3 is TGCGCCAGCAGCCAATTGACAGGGACGGACTATGGCTACACCTTC.